The 17 T cell receptor beta chains below were found in one sample sequenced in a study of blood T cell repertoires in COVID-19. Profiled with immunoSEQ multiplex PCR; TCRdb holds only in-frame clones, not every one. The sample gives about 410,000 clones, about 90% of which show up once; about 1.7% is in the top ten. Sequencing was carried out using PBMCs or T cells enriched from blood (not recorded which). These receptors were taken from a woman in her 30s who had recovered from COVID-19.

This chain uses TRBV30 with TRBJ1-2, with 9 positions matching TRBD1. V shed 1 base and J 6 bases; nucleotides not matched to a gene: 6. Germline assignment: CDR1 GTSNPN and CDR2 SVGIG (reference sequence). The CDR3 runs to 14 residues. This chain's CDR3 is CAWSGGQGQDGYTF. The CDR3 coding sequence is TGTGCCTGGAGTGGGGGACAGGGTCAAGATGGCTACACCTTC.

CDR3 nucleotides: TGTGCCAGCCACCGACCGGGGGGGATAAATGAGCAGTTCTTC. As protein: CASHRPGGINEQFF. The V gene is TRBV5-8, the J gene TRBJ2-1; the match to TRBD2 covers 8 bases. The V segment lost 7 bases and the J segment 7 bases; nucleotides outside the gene matches: 10. The V gene's germline CDR1 is SGHTS and CDR2 YDEGEE. CDR3 size: 14 residues. Filled out from reference TRBV5-8 and TRBJ2-1, the complete variable domain reads EAGVTQSPTHLIKTRGQQATLRCSPISGHTSVYWYQQALGLGLQFLLWYDEGEERNRGNFPPRFSGRQFPNYSSELNVNALELEDSALYLCASHRPGGINEQFFGPGTRLTVL.

The chain recombines TRBV28 with TRBJ2-7, with TRBD1 matching 9 bases. Germline V gene lookup returns CDR1 MDHEN and CDR2 SYDVKM. V lost 2 bases, J lost 1 base, and 3 bases stayed unmatched. This CDR3 spans 15 amino acids. This CDR3 is CASSLGTGPSYEQYF. The CDR3 bases are TGTGCCAGCAGTTTAGGGACAGGGCCATCCTACGAGCAGTACTTC. The full variable domain, with the rest looked up from reference TRBV28 and TRBJ2-7, is DVKVTQSSRYLVKRTGEKVFLECVQDMDHENMFWYRQDPGLGLRLIYFSYDVKMKEKGDIPEGYSVSREKKERFSLILESASTNQTSMYLCASSLGTGPSYEQYFGPGTRLTVT.

The rearrangement links TRBV5-1 to TRBJ2-7, with 12 bases aligning to TRBD2. This CDR3 region has 16 residues. From germline, CDR1 is SGHRS and CDR2 YFSETQ. V lost 0 bases, J lost 0 bases, and 1 base stayed unmatched. The DNA of the CDR3 is TGCGCCAGCAGCTTGGCTAGCGGGAGGGCCTCCTACGAGCAGTACTTC. This encodes CASSLASGRASYEQYF.

The genes are TRBV5-1 and TRBJ1-2, with D perhaps TRBD1 (5 bases). In germline, CDR1 is SGHRS, CDR2 YFSETQ. Trimming removed 4 bases at V and 4 bases at J, with 23 bases between. This CDR3 comprises 17 residues. CDR3 protein: CASSPAVGGGKGYGYTF. For the CDR3, the DNA is TGCGCCAGCAGCCCGGCCGTTGGGGGGGGTAAAGGCTATGGCTACACCTTC.

A single count supports this clone. The chain has TRBV19 and TRBJ1-2; 9 nucleotides line up with TRBD1. CDR1 is LNHDA, CDR2 SQIVND, per germline (reference sequence). The J segment lost 8 bases and the V segment lost 4 bases, leaving 11 bases of the junction unmatched. The CDR3 extends over 15 amino acids. The CDR3 nucleotides read TGTGCCAGTAGTAGTACCGGGACAGGGATCGGCGGCTACACCTTC. It translates to CASSSTGTGIGGYTF.

The V gene is TRBV5-1, the J gene TRBJ1-1; 7 bases align to TRBD1. The CDR3 covers 13 residues. The V gene's germline CDR1 is SGHRS and CDR2 YFSETQ. The trim removed 7 bases at V and 0 bases at J, leaving 3 bases unmatched. The DNA for the CDR3 is TGCGCCAGCGGGGGACAGATGAACACTGAAGCTTTCTTT. Amino acid sequence: CASGGQMNTEAFF.

This clone was seen only once. The V call is TRBV6-5, the J call TRBJ1-1, with 9 positions matching TRBD1. This CDR3 has 14 amino acids. The V gene end was trimmed by 4 bases and the J gene end by 5 bases; junction bases not matched to a gene: 5. Germline-derived CDR1 and CDR2 are MNHEY and SVGAGI. CDR3 sequence reads: CASSSTGGWTEAFF. The CDR3 DNA follows: TGTGCCAGCAGTTCTACAGGGGGCTGGACTGAAGCTTTCTTT.

The chain uses TRBV4-1 and TRBJ2-3, with D possibly matching TRBD1 (5 bases). V was cut by 4 bases and J by 3 bases, with 11 bases left in between. CDR1 and CDR2 (germline): MGHRA, YSYEKL. CDR3 length equals 14 residues. The CDR3 DNA sequence: TGCGCCAGCAGCCCACAGGATATTACAGATACGCAGTATTTT. This sequence encodes CASSPQDITDTQYF.

The chain combines TRBV29-1 with TRBJ2-5; 9 bases line up with TRBD2. CDR1 is SQVTM and CDR2 is ANQGSEA in the germline V gene. The CDR3 runs to 16 residues. J gave up 5 bases and V 7 bases, and 17 bases lay outside the gene matches. CDR3 residues: CSADPRLAEDGETQYF. CDR3 sequence (DNA): TGCAGCGCCGACCCCAGACTAGCGGAGGATGGGGAGACCCAGTACTTC. Combining the CDR3 with reference TRBV29-1 and TRBJ2-5 gives the whole variable domain SAVISQKPSRDICQRGTSLTIQCQVDSQVTMMFWYRQQPGQSLTLIATANQGSEATYESGFVIDKFPISRPNLTFSTLTVSNMSPEDSSIYLCSADPRLAEDGETQYFGPGTRLLVL.

This chain joins TRBV6-4 and TRBJ1-2; D not resolved. This CDR3 contains 13 residues. Per germline, CDR1 MRHNA and CDR2 SNTAGT. Between the trimmed V and J ends, which lost 5 bases and 4 bases, there was a span of 11 bases. CDR3 residues: CASSSDTAYGYTF. For the CDR3, the DNA is TGTGCCAGCAGTTCCGACACGGCCTATGGCTACACCTTC.

The chain joins TRBV27 to TRBJ1-2; possible D gene TRBD1, 6 bases. There are 14 residues in the CDR3. The ends were cut back, 5 bases at V and 3 bases at J, with 13 bases in the middle. Germline values: CDR1 MNHEY, CDR2 SMNVEV (reference sequence). DNA for the CDR3: TGTGCCAGCAGTCCACCAGGGGTCTACTATGGCTACACCTTC. As protein: CASSPPGVYYGYTF.

The chain joins TRBV4-1 to TRBJ1-4; D not resolved. CDR1 and CDR2 (germline): MGHRA, YSYEKL. The CDR3 extends over 13 amino acids. Trimming removed 3 bases at V and 7 bases at J, with 9 bases between. The CDR3 nucleotides are TGCGCCAGCAGCCACCCTACCGGTGAAAAACTGTTTTTT. Translating gives CASSHPTGEKLFF.

The chain uses TRBV15 and TRBJ1-3; 7 positions agree with TRBD1. J lost 4 bases, V lost 1 base, and 4 bases had no gene match. The CDR3 has 15 amino acids. Per germline, CDR1 LNHNV and CDR2 YYDKDF (reference sequence). The CDR3: CATSRVGGLGNTIYF. The CDR3 nucleotides are TGTGCCACCAGCAGAGTAGGGGGCTTGGGAAACACCATATATTTT.

The CDR3 nucleotides are TGTGCCAGTAGTATAGATCTTTCAGGGTACGAGCAGTACTTC. It yields the protein CASSIDLSGYEQYF. This chain joins TRBV19 and TRBJ2-7; possibly TRBD1 for D (5 bases). The V gene's germline CDR1 is LNHDA and CDR2 SQIVND (reference sequence). This CDR3 is 14 amino acids long. The V end lost 0 bases, the J end lost 4 bases, and 10 bases lay between the germline ends.

This clone showed up just a few times. This chain links TRBV5-1 with TRBJ2-7; possible D gene TRBD1, 6 bases. V lost 7 bases to trimming and J lost 7 bases, with 15 bases between them. The CDR3 runs to 12 residues. The germline V gene encodes CDR1 SGHRS and CDR2 YFSETQ. DNA for the CDR3: TGCGCCAGCTCGGGACAAACCTCGGAGCAGTACTTC. It is translated as CASSGQTSEQYF.

The chain recombines TRBV28 with TRBJ1-2; TRBD1 might be the D (5 bases). CDR1 MDHEN and CDR2 SYDVKM come from the germline V gene. Trimming left V 5 bases short and J 7 bases short, with 20 bases between. This CDR3 spans 15 amino acids. In DNA form, the CDR3 reads TGTGCCAGCAGTACCCAGGTCAGGGCTAAAGGTGGCTACACCTTC. It yields the protein CASSTQVRAKGGYTF.